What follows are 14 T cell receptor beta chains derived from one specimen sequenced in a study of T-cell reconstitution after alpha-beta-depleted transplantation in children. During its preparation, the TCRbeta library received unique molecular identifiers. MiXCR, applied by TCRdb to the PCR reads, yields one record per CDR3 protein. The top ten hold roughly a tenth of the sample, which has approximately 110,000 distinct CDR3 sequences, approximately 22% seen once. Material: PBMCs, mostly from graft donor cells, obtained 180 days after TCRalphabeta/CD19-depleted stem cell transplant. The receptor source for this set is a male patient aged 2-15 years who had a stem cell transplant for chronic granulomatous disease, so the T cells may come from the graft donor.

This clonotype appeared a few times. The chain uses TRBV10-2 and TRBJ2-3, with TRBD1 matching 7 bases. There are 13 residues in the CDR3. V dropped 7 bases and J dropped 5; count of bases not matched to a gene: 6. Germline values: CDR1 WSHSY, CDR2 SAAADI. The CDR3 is CASNSGGKDTQYF. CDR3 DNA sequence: TGCGCCAGCAACTCAGGGGGTAAAGATACGCAGTATTTT.

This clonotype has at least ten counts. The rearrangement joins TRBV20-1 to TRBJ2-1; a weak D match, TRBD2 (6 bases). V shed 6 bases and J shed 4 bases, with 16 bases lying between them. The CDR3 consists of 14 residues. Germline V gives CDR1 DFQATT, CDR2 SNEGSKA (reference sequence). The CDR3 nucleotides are TGCAGTGCAGGGCAACGGGGGAGATACAATGAGCAGTTCTTC. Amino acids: CSAGQRGRYNEQFF.

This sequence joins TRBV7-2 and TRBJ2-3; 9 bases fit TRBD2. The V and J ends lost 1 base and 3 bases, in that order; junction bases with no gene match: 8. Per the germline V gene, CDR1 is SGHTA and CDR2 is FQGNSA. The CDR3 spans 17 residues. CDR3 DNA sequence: TGTGCCAGCAGCTTAGTTGGGCGCGGGGGGGGAACAGATACGCAGTATTTT. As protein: CASSLVGRGGGTDTQYF.

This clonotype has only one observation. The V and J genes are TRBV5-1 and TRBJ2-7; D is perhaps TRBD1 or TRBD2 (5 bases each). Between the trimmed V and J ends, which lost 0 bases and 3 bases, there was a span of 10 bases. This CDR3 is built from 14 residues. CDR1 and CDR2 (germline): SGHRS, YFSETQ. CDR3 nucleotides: TGCGCCAGCAGCTTGGGGGGCGGAGGCTACGAGCAGTACTTC. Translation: CASSLGGGGYEQYF. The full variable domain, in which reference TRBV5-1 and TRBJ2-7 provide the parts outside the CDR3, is KAGVTQTPRYLIKTRGQQVTLSCSPISGHRSVSWYQQTPGQGLQFLFEYFSETQRNKGNFPGRFSGRQFSNSRSEMNVSTLELGDSALYLCASSLGGGGYEQYFGPGTRLTVT.

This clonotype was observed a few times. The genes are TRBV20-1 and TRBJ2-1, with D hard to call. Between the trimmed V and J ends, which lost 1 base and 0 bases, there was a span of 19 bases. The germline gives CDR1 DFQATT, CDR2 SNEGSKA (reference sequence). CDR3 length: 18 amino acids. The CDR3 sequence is CSARAREVHRYSYNEQFF. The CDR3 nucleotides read TGCAGTGCTAGAGCTAGGGAAGTACACCGATACTCCTACAATGAGCAGTTCTTC.

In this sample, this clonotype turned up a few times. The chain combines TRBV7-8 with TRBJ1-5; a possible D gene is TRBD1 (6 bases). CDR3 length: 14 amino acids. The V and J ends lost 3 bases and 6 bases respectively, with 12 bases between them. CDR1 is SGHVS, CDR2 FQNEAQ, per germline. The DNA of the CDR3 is TGTGCCAGCAGCTTGGCAGGGGTGGTTCAGCCCCAGCATTTT. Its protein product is CASSLAGVVQPQHF.

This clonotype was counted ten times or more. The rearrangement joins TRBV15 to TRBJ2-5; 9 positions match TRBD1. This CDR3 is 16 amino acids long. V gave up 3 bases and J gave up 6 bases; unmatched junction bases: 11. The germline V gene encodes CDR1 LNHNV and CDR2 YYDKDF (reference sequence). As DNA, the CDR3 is TGTGCCACCAGCAGTACGCCGGGACAGGGTCTGAAGACCCAGTACTTC. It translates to CATSSTPGQGLKTQYF.

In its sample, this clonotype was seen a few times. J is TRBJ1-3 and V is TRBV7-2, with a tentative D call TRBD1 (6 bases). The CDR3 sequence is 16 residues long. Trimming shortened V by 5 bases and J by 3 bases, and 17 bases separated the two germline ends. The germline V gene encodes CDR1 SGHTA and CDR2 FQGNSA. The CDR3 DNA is TGTGCCAGCAGCCGCGGCCGGGGGGCCATTGGAAACACCATATATTTT. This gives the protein CASSRGRGAIGNTIYF.

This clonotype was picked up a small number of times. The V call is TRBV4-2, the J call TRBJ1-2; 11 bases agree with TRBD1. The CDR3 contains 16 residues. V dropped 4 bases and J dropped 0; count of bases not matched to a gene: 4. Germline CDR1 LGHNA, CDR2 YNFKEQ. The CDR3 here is CASSPGQGGANYGYTF. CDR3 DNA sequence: TGTGCCAGCAGCCCGGGACAGGGGGGGGCTAACTATGGCTACACCTTC.

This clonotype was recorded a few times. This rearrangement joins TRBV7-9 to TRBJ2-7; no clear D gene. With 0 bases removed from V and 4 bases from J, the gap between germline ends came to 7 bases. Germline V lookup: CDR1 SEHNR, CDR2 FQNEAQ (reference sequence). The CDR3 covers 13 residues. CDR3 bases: TGTGCCAGCAGCTTAGCGGTGGGATACGAGCAGTACTTC. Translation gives CASSLAVGYEQYF.

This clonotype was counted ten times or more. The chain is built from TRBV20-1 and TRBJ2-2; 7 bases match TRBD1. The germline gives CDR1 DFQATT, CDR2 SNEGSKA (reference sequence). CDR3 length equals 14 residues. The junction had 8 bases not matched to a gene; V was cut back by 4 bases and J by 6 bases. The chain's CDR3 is CSANPRQGAGELFF. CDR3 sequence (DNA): TGCAGTGCTAACCCCAGACAGGGCGCCGGGGAGCTGTTTTTT.

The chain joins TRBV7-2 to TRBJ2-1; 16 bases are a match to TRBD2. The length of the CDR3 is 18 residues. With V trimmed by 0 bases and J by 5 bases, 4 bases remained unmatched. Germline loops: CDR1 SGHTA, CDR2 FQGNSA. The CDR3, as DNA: TGTGCCAGCAGCTTAGCGGTCGGGACTAGCGGGAGGGACAATGAGCAGTTCTTC. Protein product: CASSLAVGTSGRDNEQFF. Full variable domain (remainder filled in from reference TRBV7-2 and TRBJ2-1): GAGVSQSPSNKVTEKGKDVELRCDPISGHTALYWYRQSLGQGLEFLIYFQGNSAPDKSGLPSDRFSAERTGGSVSTLTIQRTQQEDSAVYLCASSLAVGTSGRDNEQFFGPGTRLTVL.

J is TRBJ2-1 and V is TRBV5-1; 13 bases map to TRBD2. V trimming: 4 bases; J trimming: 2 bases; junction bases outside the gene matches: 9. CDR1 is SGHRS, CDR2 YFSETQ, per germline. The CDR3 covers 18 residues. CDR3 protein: CASSQTTGTSGTYNEQFF. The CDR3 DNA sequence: TGCGCCAGCAGCCAAACTACGGGGACTAGCGGGACCTACAATGAGCAGTTCTTC.

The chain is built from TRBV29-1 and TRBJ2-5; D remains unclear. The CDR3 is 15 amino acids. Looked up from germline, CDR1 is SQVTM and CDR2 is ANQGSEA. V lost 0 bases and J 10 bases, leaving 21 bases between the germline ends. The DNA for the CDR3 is TGCAGCGTTGAAGATCTGTCAGGCCTCCAAGGCGTCCAGTACTTC. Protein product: CSVEDLSGLQGVQYF. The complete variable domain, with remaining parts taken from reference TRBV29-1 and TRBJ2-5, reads SAVISQKPSRDICQRGTSLTIQCQVDSQVTMMFWYRQQPGQSLTLIATANQGSEATYESGFVIDKFPISRPNLTFSTLTVSNMSPEDSSIYLCSVEDLSGLQGVQYFGPGTRLLVL.